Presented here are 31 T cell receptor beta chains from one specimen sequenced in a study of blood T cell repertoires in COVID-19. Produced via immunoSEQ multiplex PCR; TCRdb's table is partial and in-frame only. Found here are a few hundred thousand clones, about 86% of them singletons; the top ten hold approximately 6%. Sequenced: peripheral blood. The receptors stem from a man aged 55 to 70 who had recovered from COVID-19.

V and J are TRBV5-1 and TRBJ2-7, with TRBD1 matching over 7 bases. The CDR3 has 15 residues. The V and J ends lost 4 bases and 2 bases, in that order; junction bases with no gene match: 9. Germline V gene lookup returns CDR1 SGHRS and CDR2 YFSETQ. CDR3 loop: CASSASGTEAYEQYF. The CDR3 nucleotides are TGCGCCAGCAGCGCATCCGGGACAGAGGCCTACGAGCAGTACTTC.

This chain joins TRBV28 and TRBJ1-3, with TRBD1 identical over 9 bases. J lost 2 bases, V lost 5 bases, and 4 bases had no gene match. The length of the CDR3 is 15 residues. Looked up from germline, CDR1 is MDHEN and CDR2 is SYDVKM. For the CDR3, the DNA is TGTGCCAGCAGTCGACAGGGGGGGACTGGAAACACCATATATTTT. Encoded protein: CASSRQGGTGNTIYF.

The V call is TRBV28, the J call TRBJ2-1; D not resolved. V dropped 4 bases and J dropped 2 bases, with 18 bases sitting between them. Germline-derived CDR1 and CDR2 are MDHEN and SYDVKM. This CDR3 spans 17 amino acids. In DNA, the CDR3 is TGTGCCAGCAGTTACGGTCCCCCTTCTTCAACCTACAATGAGCAGTTCTTC. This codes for CASSYGPPSSTYNEQFF.

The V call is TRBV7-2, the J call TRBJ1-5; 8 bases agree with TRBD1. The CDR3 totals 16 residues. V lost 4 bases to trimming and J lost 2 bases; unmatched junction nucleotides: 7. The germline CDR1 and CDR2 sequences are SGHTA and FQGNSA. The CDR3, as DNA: TGTGCCAGCAGCTCATTCAGGGGGCTCGGCAATCAGCCCCAGCATTTT. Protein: CASSSFRGLGNQPQHF.

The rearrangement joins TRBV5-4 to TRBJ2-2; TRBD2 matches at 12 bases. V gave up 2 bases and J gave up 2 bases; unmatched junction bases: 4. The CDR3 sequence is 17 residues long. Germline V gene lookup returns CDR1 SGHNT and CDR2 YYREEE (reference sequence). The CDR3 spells CASSLKLAGGNTGELFF. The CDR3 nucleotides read TGTGCCAGCAGCTTAAAACTAGCGGGAGGTAACACCGGGGAGCTGTTTTTT.

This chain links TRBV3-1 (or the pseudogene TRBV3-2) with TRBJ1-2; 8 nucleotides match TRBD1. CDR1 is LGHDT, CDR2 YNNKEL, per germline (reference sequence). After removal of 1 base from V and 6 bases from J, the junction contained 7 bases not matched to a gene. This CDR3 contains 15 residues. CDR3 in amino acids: CASSQVRQGIDGYTF. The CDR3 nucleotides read TGTGCCAGCAGCCAAGTGCGACAGGGGATTGATGGCTACACCTTC.

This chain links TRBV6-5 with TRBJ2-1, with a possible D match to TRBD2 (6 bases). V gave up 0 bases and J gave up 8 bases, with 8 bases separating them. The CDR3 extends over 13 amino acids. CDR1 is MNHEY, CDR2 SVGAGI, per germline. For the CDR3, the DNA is TGTGCCAGCAGTTACTCGGAGGGCTATGAGCAGTTCTTC. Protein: CASSYSEGYEQFF.

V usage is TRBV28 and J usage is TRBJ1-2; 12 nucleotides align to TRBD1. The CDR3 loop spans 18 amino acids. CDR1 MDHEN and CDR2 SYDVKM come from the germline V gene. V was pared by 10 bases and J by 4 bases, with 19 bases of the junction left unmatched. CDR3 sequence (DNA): TGTGCCATCCAGGGGGGGGACAGGGGGCAGAGAGTTCTCTATGGCTACACCTTC. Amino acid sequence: CAIQGGDRGQRVLYGYTF.

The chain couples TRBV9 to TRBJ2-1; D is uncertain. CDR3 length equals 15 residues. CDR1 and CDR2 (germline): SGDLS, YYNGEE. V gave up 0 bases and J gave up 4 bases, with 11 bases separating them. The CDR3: CASSVDGSVYNEQFF. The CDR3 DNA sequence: TGTGCCAGCAGCGTAGACGGGTCCGTTTACAATGAGCAGTTCTTC.

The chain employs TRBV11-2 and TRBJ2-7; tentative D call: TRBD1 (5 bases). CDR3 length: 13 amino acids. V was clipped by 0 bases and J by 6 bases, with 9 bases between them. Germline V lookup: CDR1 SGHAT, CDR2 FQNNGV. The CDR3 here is CASSLEAGLEQYF. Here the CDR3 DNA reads TGTGCCAGCAGCTTAGAAGCAGGGCTCGAGCAGTACTTC. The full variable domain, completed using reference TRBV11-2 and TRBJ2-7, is EAGVAQSPRYKIIEKRQSVAFWCNPISGHATLYWYQQILGQGPKLLIQFQNNGVVDDSQLPKDRFSAERLKGVDSTLKIQPAKLEDSAVYLCASSLEAGLEQYFGPGTRLTVT.

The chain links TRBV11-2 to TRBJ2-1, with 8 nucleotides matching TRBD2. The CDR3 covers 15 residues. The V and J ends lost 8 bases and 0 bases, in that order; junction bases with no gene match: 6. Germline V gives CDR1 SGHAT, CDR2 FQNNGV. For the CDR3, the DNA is TGTGCCAGCGCCCGTAGCGGGGTCTCCTACAATGAGCAGTTCTTC. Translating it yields CASARSGVSYNEQFF.

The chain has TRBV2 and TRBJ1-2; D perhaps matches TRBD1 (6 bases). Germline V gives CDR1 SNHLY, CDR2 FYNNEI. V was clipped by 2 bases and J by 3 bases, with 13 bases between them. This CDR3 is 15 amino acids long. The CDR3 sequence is CASSESLRQDYGYTF. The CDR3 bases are TGTGCCAGCAGTGAATCGTTAAGACAGGACTATGGCTACACCTTC.

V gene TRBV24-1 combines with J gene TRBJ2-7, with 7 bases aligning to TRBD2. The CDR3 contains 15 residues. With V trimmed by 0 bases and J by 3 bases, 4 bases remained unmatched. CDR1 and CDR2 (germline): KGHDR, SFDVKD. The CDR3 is CATSDLQRGLYEQYF. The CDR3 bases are TGTGCCACCAGTGATTTGCAGCGGGGTCTCTACGAGCAGTACTTC.

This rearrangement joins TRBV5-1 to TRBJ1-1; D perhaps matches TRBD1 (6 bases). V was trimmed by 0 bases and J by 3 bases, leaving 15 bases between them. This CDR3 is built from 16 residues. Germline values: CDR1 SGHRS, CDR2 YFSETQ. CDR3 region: CASSLVGGALDTEAFF. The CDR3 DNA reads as TGCGCCAGCAGCTTGGTAGGGGGGGCATTAGACACTGAAGCTTTCTTT.

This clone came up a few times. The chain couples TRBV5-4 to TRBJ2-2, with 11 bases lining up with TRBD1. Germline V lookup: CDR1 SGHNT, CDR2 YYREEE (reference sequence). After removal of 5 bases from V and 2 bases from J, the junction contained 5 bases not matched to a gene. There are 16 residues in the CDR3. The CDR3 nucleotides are TGTGCCAGCAGACCCGGGACAGGGGGAAACACCGGGGAGCTGTTTTTT. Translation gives CASRPGTGGNTGELFF.

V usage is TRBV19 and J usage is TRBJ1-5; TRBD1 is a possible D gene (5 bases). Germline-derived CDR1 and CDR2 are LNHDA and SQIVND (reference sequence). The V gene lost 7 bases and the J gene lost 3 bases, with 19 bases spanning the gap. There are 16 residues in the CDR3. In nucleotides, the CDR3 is TGTGCCAGTACCTCTGACGTGGGGCCTATCAATCAGCCCCAGCATTTT. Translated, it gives CASTSDVGPINQPQHF.

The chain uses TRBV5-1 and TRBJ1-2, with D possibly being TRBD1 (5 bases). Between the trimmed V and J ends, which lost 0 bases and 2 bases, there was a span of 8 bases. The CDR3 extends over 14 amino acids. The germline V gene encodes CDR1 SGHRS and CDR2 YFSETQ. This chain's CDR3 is CASSLERGNYGYTF. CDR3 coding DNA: TGCGCCAGCAGCTTGGAGCGGGGGAACTATGGCTACACCTTC.

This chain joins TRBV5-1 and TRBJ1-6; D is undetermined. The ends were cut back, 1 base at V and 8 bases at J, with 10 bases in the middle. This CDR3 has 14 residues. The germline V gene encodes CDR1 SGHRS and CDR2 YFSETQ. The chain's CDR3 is CASSLQVGDSPLHF. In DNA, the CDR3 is TGCGCCAGCAGCTTGCAGGTGGGCGATTCACCCCTCCACTTT.

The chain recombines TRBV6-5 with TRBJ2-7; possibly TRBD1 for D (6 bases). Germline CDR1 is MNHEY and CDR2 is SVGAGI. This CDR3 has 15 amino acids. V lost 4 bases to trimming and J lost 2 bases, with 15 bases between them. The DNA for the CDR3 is TGTGCCAGCAGTTCAGCCCGGGACATCACCTACGAGCAGTACTTC. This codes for CASSSARDITYEQYF.

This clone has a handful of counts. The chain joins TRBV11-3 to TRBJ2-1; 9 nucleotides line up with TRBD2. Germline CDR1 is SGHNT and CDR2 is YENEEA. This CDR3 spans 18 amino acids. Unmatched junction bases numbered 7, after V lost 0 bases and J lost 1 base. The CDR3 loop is CASSLDHSGSVSYNEQFF. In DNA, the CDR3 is TGTGCCAGCAGCTTAGATCATAGCGGGAGCGTGTCCTACAATGAGCAGTTCTTC.

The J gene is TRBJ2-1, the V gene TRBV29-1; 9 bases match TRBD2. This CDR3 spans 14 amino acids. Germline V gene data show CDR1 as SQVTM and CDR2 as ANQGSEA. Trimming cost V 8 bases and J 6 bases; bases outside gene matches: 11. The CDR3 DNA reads TGCAGCCATCTTCCGGGACTAGCTCCCAATGAGCAGTTCTTC. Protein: CSHLPGLAPNEQFF.

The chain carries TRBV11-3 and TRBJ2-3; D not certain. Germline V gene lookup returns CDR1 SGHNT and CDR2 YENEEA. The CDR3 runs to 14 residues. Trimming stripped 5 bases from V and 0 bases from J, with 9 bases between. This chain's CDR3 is CASSVYSSTDTQYF. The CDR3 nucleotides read TGTGCCAGCAGCGTCTACTCTAGCACAGATACGCAGTATTTT. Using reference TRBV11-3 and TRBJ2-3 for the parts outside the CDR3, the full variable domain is EAGVVQSPRYKIIEKKQPVAFWCNPISGHNTLYWYLQNLGQGPELLIRYENEEAVDDSQLPKDRFSAERLKGVDSTLKIQPAELGDSAVYLCASSVYSSTDTQYFGPGTRLTVL.

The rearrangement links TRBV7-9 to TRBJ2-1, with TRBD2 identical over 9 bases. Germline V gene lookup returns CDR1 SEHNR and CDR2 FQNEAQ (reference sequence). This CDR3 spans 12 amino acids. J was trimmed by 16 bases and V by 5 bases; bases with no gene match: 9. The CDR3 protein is CASSNGGLANFF. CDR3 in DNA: TGTGCCAGCAGCAATGGGGGACTAGCCAATTTCTTC. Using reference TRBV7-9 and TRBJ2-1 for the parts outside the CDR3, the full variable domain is DTGVSQNPRHKITKRGQNVTFRCDPISEHNRLYWYRQTLGQGPEFLTYFQNEAQLEKSRLLSDRFSAERPKGSFSTLEIQRTEQGDSAMYLCASSNGGLANFFGPGTRLTVL.

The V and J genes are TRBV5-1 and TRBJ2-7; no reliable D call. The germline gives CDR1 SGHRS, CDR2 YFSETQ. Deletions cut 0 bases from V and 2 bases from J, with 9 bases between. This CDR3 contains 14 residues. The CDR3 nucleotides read TGCGCCAGCAGCTTGGGAGGCAGCGCCTACGAGCAGTACTTC. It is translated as CASSLGGSAYEQYF.

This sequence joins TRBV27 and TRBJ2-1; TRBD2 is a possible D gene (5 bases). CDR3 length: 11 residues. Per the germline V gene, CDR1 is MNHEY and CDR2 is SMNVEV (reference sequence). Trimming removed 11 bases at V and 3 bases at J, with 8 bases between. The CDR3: CARGCYNEQFF. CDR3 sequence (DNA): TGTGCCCGAGGGTGCTACAATGAGCAGTTCTTC.

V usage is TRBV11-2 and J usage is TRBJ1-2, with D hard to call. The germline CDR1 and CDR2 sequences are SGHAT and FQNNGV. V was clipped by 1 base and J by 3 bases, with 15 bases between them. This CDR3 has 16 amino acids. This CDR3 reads CASSLGEASVDYGYTF. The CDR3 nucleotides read TGTGCCAGCAGCTTAGGCGAGGCCTCTGTGGACTATGGCTACACCTTC.

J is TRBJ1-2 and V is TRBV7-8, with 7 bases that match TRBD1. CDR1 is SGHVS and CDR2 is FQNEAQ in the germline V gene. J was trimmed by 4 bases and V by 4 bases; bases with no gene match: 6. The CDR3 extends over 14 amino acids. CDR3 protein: CASSSRDSRYGYTF. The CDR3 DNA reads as TGTGCCAGCAGCTCGAGGGACAGTCGCTATGGCTACACCTTC.

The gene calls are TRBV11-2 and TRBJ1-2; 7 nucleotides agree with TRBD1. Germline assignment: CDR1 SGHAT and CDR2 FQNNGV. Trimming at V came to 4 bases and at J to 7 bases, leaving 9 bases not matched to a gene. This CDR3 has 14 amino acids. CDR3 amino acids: CASSSQGYGRGYTF. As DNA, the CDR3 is TGTGCCAGCAGCTCACAGGGGTACGGACGTGGCTACACCTTC.

The CDR3 sequence: CASSYTGENTIYF. For the CDR3, the DNA is TGTGCCAGCAGCTACACAGGGGAAAACACCATATATTTT. This chain connects TRBV5-4 to TRBJ1-3, with 7 positions matching TRBD1. Looked up from germline, CDR1 is SGHNT and CDR2 is YYREEE (reference sequence). The V and J ends lost 3 bases and 6 bases, in that order; junction bases with no gene match: 3. The CDR3 length is 13 residues.

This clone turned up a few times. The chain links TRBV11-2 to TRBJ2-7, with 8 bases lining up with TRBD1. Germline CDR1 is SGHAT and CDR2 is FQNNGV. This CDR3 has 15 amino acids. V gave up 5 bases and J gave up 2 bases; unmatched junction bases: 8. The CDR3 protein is CASSAGTGRPYEQYF. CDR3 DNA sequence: TGTGCCAGCAGCGCAGGGACAGGTAGACCCTACGAGCAGTACTTC. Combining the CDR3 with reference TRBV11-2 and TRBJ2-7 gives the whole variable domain EAGVAQSPRYKIIEKRQSVAFWCNPISGHATLYWYQQILGQGPKLLIQFQNNGVVDDSQLPKDRFSAERLKGVDSTLKIQPAKLEDSAVYLCASSAGTGRPYEQYFGPGTRLTVT.

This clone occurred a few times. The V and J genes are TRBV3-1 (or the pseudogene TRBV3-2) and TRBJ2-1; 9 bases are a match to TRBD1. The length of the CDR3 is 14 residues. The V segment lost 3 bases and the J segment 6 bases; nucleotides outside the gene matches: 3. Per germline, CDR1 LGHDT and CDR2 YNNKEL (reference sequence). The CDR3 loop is CASSQQTGGNEQFF. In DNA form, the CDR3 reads TGTGCCAGCAGCCAGCAGACAGGGGGCAATGAGCAGTTCTTC.